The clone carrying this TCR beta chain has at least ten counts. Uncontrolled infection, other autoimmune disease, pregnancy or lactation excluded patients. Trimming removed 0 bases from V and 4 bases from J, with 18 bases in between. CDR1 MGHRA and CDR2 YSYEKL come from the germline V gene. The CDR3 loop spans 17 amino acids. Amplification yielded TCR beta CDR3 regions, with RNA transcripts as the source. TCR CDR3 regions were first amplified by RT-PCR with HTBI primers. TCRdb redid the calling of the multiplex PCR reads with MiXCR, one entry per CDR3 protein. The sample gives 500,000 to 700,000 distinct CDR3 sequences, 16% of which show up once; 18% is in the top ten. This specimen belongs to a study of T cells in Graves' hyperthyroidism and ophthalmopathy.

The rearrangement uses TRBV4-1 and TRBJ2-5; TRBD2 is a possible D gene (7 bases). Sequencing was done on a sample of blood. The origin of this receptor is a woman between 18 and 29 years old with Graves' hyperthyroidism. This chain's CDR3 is CASSQDSTGRAVETQYF. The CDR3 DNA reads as TGCGCCAGCAGCCAAGATAGTACAGGGAGGGCCGTAGAGACCCAGTACTTC.